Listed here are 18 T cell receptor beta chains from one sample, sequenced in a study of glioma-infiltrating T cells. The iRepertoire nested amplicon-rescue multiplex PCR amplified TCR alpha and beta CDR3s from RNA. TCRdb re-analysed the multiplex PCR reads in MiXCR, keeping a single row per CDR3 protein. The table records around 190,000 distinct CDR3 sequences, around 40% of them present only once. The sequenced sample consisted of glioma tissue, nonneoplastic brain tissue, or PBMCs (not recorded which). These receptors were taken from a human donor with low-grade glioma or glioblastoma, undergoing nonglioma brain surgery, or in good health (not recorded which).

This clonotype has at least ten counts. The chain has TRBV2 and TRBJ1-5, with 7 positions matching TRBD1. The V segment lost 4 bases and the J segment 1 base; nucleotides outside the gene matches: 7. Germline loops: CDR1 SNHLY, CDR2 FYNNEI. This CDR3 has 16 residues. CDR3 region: CASSAEGARSNQPQHF. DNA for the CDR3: TGTGCCAGCAGTGCAGAGGGGGCGCGGAGCAATCAGCCCCAGCATTTT.

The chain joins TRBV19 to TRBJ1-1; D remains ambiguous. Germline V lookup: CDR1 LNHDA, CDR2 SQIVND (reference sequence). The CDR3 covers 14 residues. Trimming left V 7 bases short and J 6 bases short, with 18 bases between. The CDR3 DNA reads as TGTGCCAGTAAGGAAAGGAATCTTCGTGCTGAAGCTTTCTTT. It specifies CASKERNLRAEAFF.

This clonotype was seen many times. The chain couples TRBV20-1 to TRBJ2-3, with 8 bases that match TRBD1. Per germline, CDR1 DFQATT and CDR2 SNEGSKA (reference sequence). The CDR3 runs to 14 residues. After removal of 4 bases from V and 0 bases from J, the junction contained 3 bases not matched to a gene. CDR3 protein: CSAKDRVSTDTQYF. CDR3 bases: TGCAGTGCTAAGGACAGGGTGAGCACAGATACGCAGTATTTT.

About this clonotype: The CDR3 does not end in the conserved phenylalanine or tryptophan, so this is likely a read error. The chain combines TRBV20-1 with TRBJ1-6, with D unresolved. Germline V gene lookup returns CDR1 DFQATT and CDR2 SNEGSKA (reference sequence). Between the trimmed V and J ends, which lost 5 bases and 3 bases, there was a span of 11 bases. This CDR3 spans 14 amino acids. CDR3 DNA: TGCAGTGCTGAAGGAAGCTTCTATAATTCACCCCTCCACCTT. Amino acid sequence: CSAEGSFYNSPLHL.

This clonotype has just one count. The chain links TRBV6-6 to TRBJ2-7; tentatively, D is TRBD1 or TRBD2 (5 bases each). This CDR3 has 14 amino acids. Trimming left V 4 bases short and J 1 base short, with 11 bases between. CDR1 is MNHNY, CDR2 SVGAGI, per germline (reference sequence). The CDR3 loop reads CASSSAGRSYEQYF. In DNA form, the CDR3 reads TGTGCCAGCAGTTCGGCAGGGAGATCCTACGAGCAGTACTTC.

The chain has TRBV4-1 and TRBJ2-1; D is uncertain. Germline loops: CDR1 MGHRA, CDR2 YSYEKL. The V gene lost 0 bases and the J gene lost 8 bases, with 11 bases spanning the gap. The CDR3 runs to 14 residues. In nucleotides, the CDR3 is TGCGCCAGCAGCCAAGATCAGATTATTTATGAGCAGTTCTTC. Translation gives CASSQDQIIYEQFF.

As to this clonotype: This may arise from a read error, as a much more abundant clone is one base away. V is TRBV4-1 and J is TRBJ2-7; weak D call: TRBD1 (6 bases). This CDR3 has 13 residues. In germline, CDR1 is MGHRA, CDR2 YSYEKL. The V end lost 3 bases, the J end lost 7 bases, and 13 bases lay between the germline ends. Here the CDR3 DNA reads TGCGCCAGCAGCCAGGCAGGGGAGAGAGAGCAGTACTTC. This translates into CASSQAGEREQYF.

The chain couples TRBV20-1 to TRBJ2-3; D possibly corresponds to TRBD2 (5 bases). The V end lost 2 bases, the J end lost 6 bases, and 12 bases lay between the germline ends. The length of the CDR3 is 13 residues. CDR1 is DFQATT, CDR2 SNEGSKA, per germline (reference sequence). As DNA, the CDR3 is TGCAGTGCTAGATATGGGAGCCGTGATACGCAGTATTTT. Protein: CSARYGSRDTQYF.

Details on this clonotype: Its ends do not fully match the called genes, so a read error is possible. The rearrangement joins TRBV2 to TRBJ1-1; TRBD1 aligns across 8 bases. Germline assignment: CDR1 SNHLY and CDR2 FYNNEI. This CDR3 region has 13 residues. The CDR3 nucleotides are TGTGCCAGAGGCCGGGACAGGAACACTGAAGATTTCTTT. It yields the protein CARGRDRNTEDFF.

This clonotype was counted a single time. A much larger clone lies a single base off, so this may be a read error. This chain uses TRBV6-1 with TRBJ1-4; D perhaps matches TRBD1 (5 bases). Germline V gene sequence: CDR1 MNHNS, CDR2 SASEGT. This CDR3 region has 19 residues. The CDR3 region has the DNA TGTGCCAGCAGTGAAATCTCCGGGACTTCGATTGCAACTAATAAAAAACTGTTTTTT. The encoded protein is CASSEISGTSIATNKKLFF.

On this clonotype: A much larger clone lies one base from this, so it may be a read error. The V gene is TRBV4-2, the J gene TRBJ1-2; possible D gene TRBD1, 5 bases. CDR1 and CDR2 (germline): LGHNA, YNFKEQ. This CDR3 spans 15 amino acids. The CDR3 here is CAISQESTGLRGYTF. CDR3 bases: TGTGCCATCAGCCAAGAGTCGACGGGGCTGCGTGGCTACACCTTC.

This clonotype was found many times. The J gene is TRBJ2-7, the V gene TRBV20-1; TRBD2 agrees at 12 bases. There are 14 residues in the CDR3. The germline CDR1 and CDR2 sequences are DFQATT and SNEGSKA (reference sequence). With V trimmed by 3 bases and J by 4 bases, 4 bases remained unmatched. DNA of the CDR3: TGCAGTGCTAGTCCTAGCGGGAGGGCGTACGAGCAGTACTTC. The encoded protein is CSASPSGRAYEQYF.

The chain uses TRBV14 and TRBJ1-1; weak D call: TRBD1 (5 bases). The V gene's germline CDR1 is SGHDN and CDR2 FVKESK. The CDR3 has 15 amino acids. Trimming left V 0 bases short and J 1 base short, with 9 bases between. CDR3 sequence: CASSQEMRGNTEAFF. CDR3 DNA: TGTGCCAGCAGCCAAGAAATGAGGGGGAACACTGAAGCTTTCTTT.

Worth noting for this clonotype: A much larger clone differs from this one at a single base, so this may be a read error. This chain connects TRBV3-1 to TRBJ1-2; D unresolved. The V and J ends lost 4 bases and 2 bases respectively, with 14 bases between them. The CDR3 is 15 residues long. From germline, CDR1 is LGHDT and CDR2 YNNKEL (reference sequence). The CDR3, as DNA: TGTGCCAGCAGCCCGGACGGGTGGAACAACTATGGCTACACCTTC. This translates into CASSPDGWNNYGYTF.

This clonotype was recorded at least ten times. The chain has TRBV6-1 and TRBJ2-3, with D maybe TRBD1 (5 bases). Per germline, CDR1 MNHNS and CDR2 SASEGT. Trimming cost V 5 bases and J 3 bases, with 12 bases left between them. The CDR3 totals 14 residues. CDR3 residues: CASSYSGKTDTQYF. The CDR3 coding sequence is TGTGCCAGCAGTTATTCAGGGAAGACAGATACGCAGTATTTT.

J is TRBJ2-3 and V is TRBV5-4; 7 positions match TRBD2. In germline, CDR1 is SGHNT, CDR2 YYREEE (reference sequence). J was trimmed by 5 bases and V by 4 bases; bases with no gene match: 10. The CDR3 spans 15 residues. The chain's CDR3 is CASSIAGIPKDTQYF. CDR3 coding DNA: TGTGCCAGCAGCATAGCGGGCATCCCCAAAGATACGCAGTATTTT.

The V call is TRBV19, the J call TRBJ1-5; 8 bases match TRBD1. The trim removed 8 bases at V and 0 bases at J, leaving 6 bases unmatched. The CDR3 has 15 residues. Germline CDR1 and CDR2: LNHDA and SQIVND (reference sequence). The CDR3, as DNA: TGTGCCAGTTGGGACAGGAAGATTAGCAATCAGCCCCAGCATTTT. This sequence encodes CASWDRKISNQPQHF.

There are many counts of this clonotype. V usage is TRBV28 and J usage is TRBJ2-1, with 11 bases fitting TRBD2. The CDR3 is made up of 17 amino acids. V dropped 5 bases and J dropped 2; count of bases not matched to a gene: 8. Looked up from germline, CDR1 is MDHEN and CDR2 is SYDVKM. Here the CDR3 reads CASSPGTSGSTYNEQFF. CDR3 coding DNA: TGTGCCAGCAGTCCCGGGACTAGCGGCTCGACCTACAATGAGCAGTTCTTC.